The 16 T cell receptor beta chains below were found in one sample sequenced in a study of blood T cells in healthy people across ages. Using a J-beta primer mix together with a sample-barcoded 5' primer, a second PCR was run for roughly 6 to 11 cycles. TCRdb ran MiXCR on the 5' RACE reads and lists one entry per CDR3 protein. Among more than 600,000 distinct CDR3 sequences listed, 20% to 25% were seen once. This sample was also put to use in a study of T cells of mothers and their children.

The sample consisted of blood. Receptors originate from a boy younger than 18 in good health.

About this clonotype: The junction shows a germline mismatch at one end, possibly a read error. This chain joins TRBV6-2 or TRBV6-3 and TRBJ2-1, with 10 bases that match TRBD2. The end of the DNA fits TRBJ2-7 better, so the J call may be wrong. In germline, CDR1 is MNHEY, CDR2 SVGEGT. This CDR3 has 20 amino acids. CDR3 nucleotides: TGTACCAGCAGTTACTCGACTCTCTTAACCGGGACTAGCGCCTCATACGAGCAGTACTTC. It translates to CTSSYSTLLTGTSASYEQYF.

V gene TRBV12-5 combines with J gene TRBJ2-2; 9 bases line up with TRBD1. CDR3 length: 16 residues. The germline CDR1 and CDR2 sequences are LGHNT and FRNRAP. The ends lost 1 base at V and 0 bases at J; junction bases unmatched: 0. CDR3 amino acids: CASGLGTGANTGELFF. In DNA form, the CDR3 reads TGTGCTAGTGGTTTGGGGACAGGGGCGAACACCGGGGAGCTGTTTTTT.

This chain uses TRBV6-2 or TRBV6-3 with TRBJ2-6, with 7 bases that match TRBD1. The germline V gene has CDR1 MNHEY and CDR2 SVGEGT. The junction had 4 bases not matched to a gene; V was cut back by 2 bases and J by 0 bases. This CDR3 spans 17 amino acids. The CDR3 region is CASSYRQGSSGANVLTF. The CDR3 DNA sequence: TGTGCCAGCAGTTACAGACAGGGCTCCTCTGGGGCCAACGTCCTGACTTTC.

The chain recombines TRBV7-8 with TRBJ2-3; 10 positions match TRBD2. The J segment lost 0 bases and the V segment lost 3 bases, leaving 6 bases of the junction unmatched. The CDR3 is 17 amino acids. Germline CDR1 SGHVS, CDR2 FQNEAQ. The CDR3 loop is CASSFSLTSGSTDTQYF. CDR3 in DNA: TGTGCCAGCAGCTTCTCTCTGACTAGCGGGAGCACAGATACGCAGTATTTT. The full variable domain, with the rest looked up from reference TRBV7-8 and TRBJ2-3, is GAGVSQSPRYKVAKRGQDVALRCDPISGHVSLFWYQQALGQGPEFLTYFQNEAQLDKSGLPSDRFFAERPEGSVSTLKIQRTQQEDSAVYLCASSFSLTSGSTDTQYFGPGTRLTVL.

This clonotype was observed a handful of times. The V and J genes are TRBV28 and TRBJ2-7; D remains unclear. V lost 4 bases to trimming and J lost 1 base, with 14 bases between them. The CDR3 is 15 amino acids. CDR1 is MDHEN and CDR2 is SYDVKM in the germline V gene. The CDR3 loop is CASSSISTASYEQYF. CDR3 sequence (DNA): TGTGCCAGCAGTTCCATTTCGACTGCTTCCTACGAGCAGTACTTC.

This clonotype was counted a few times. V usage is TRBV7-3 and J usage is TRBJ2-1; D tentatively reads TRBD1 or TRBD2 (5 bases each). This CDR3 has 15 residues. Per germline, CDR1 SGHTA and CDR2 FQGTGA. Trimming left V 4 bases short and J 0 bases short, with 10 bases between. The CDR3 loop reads CASSSGRVSYNEQFF. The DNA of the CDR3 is TGTGCCAGCAGCTCGGGACGGGTCTCCTACAATGAGCAGTTCTTC. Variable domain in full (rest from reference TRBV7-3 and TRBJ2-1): GAGVSQTPSNKVTEKGKYVELRCDPISGHTALYWYRQSLGQGPEFLIYFQGTGAADDSGLPNDRFFAVRPEGSVSTLKIQRTERGDSAVYLCASSSGRVSYNEQFFGPGTRLTVL.

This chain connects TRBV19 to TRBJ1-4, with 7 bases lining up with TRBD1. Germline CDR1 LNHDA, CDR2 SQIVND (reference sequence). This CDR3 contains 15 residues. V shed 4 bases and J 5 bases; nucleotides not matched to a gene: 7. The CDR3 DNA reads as TGTGCCAGTAGTAGCGCCTCGGACAGGAATGAAAAACTGTTTTTT. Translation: CASSSASDRNEKLFF.

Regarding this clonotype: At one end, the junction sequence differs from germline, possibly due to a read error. DNA of the CDR3: TGTGCCAGCAGATCCACCGGGACAGGGCGTGAGTACTTC. It specifies CASRSTGTGREYF. The rearrangement joins TRBV6-5 to TRBJ2-1; TRBD1 agrees at 9 bases. CDR3 length: 13 residues. The germline V gene has CDR1 MNHEY and CDR2 SVGAGI.

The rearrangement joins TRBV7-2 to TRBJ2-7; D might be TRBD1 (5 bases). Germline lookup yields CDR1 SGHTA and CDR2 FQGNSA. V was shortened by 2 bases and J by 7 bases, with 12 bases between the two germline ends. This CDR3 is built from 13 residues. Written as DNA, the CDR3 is TGTGCCAGCAGCTTAAGGGGTGGTGGAGAGCAGTACTTC. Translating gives CASSLRGGGEQYF.

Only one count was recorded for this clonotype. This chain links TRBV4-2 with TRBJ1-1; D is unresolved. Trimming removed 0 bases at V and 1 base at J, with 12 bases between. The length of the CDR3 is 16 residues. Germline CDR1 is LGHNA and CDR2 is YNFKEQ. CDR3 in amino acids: CASSQEPSRRNTEAFF. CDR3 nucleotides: TGTGCCAGCAGCCAAGAACCCTCCAGACGGAACACTGAAGCTTTCTTT.

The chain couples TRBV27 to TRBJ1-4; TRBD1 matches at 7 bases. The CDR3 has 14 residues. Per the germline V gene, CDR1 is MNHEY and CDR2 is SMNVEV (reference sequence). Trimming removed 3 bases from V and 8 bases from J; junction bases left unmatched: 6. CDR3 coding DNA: TGTGCCAGCAGTTTGGGGCCGACAGGGGAAAAACTGTTTTTT. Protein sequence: CASSLGPTGEKLFF. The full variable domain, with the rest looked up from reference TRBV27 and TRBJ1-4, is EAQVTQNPRYLITVTGKKLTVTCSQNMNHEYMSWYRQDPGLGLRQIYYSMNVEVTDKGDVPEGYKVSRKEKRNFPLILESPSPNQTSLYFCASSLGPTGEKLFFGSGTQLSVL.

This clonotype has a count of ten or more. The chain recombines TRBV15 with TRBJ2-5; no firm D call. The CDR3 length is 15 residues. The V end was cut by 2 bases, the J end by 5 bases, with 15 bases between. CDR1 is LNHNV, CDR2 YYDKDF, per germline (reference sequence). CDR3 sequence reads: CATSRRGEALETQYF. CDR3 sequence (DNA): TGTGCCACCAGCAGAAGAGGCGAAGCCTTGGAGACCCAGTACTTC. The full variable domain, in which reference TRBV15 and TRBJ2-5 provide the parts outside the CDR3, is DAMVIQNPRYQVTQFGKPVTLSCSQTLNHNVMYWYQQKSSQAPKLLFHYYDKDFNNEADTPDNFQSRRPNTSFCFLDIRSPGLGDTAMYLCATSRRGEALETQYFGPGTRLLVL.

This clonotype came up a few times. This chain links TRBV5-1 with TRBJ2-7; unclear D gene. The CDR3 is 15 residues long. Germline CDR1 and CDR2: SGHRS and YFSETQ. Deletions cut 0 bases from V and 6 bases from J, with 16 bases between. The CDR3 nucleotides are TGCGCCAGCAGCTTGGGACTCTTAATGCGGTCCGAGCAGTACTTC. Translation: CASSLGLLMRSEQYF.

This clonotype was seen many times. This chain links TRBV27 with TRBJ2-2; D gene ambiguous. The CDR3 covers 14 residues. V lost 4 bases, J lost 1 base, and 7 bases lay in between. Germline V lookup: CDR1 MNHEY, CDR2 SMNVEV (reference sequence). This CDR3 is CASSYRMNTGELFF. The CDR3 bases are TGTGCCAGCAGTTATCGGATGAACACCGGGGAGCTGTTTTTT.

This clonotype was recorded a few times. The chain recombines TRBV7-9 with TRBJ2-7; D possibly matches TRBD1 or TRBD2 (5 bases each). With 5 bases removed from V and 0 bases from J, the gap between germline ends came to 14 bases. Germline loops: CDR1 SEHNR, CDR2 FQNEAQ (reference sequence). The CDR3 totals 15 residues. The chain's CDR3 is CASSPGTVFSYEQYF. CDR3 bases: TGTGCCAGCAGCCCCGGGACGGTTTTCTCCTACGAGCAGTACTTC.

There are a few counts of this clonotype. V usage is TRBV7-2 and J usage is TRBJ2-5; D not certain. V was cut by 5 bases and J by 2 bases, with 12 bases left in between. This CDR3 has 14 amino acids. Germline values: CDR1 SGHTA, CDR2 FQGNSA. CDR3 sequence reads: CASSQLWLQETQYF. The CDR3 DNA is TGTGCCAGCAGCCAACTCTGGCTGCAAGAGACCCAGTACTTC.